What follows is one TCR beta chain and its context. The antigen is undetermined. One junction end disagrees with the germline gene, perhaps due to a read error. This specimen belongs to a study of cytomegalovirus exposure and HLA in healthy donors. Study at large: Previous work identified 95 million to 120 million unique TCR beta sequences from 200 million or so T cells. Out of around 360 genotyped donors, about 80% belonged to the Caucasian-associated ancestry cluster. General study points: The study put 150 or so TCR beta chains on its list as cytomegalovirus-associated.

The primer mix had 60 Vbeta and 13 Jbeta primers. Sequencing was performed with immunoSEQ multiplex PCR; in TCRdb, only in-frame clones are kept and a portion is missing. The table records 120,000 or so clones, around 74% of them present only once. As for the donors, each was a healthy bone marrow donor. This sequence was found in a man in his sixties in good health and CMV-seropositive. Sequenced: PBMCs.

The CDR3 spells CASSLDPTWGAGGSF. CDR3 DNA: TGTGCCAGCAGCTTAGATCCGACCTGGGGTGCGGGGGGGAGCTTC. V usage is TRBV7-2 and J usage is TRBJ2-7, with 9 bases aligning to TRBD2. Germline CDR1 and CDR2: SGHTA and FQGNSA. The CDR3 covers 15 residues.